These 25 T cell receptor beta chains originate from one sample sequenced in a study of technical replicates of blood from a handful of donors. Only in-frame clones appear in the TCRdb table, and some are missing; sequencing was by immunoSEQ multiplex PCR. The sample has 75,000 to 90,000 clones, approximately 93% seen once. The sequencing input was T cells isolated from PBMCs. These receptors all stem from a human donor in good health.

This chain uses TRBV28 with TRBJ2-5, with D perhaps matching TRBD2 (7 bases). Germline V lookup: CDR1 MDHEN, CDR2 SYDVKM. This CDR3 has 14 amino acids. Trimming took off 5 bases at V and 4 bases at J, with 14 bases between the two ends. The CDR3: CASSRRGGGETQYF. The DNA of the CDR3 is TGTGCCAGCAGTCGCCGGGGAGGGGGAGAGACCCAGTACTTC.

CDR3 bases: TGTGCCAGCAGCTCCGCGGGACGGACCTACGAGCAGTACTTC. Its protein product is CASSSAGRTYEQYF. The rearrangement links TRBV7-9 to TRBJ2-7, with a tentative D call TRBD2 (6 bases). The germline V and J ends were trimmed by 4 bases and 2 bases, with 12 bases remaining between them. The CDR3 has 14 amino acids. Germline V CDR1 and CDR2: SEHNR, FQNEAQ (reference sequence).

The gene calls are TRBV28 and TRBJ2-7; D ambiguous. The germline V and J ends were trimmed by 6 bases and 0 bases, with 9 bases remaining between them. This CDR3 is built from 13 residues. Germline-derived CDR1 and CDR2 are MDHEN and SYDVKM. The CDR3 DNA sequence: TGTGCCAGCAGATTTATGGCCTCCTACGAGCAGTACTTC. Amino acid sequence: CASRFMASYEQYF. The complete variable domain, with remaining parts taken from reference TRBV28 and TRBJ2-7, reads DVKVTQSSRYLVKRTGEKVFLECVQDMDHENMFWYRQDPGLGLRLIYFSYDVKMKEKGDIPEGYSVSREKKERFSLILESASTNQTSMYLCASRFMASYEQYFGPGTRLTVT.

There are a few counts of this clone. The chain is built from TRBV7-9 and TRBJ2-2; 7 positions agree with TRBD1. This CDR3 contains 14 residues. V was pared by 2 bases and J by 6 bases, with 3 bases of the junction left unmatched. Germline assignment: CDR1 SEHNR and CDR2 FQNEAQ (reference sequence). The CDR3 reads CASSLTTGPGELFF. The CDR3 DNA sequence: TGTGCCAGCAGCTTAACGACAGGGCCCGGGGAGCTGTTTTTT.

V gene TRBV7-2 combines with J gene TRBJ2-3; 9 bases map to TRBD2. CDR1 SGHTA and CDR2 FQGNSA come from the germline V gene. This CDR3 is 15 amino acids long. The J segment lost 14 bases and the V segment lost 3 bases, leaving 15 bases of the junction unmatched. CDR3 sequence: CASSFIRTSELWGYF. CDR3 coding DNA: TGTGCCAGCAGCTTTATCAGGACTAGCGAGCTTTGGGGGTATTTT.

V and J are TRBV5-5 and TRBJ1-2, with 10 nucleotides matching TRBD1. The CDR3 runs to 16 residues. V gave up 8 bases and J gave up 5 bases; unmatched junction bases: 15. The germline CDR1 and CDR2 sequences are SGHKS and YYEKEE (reference sequence). The CDR3 DNA reads TGTGCCAGTTTACCGGGACAGGGGTCTCTACTATATGGCTACACCTTC. It encodes CASLPGQGSLLYGYTF.

V usage is TRBV14 and J usage is TRBJ1-2; D remains ambiguous. Germline loops: CDR1 SGHDN, CDR2 FVKESK. Trimming removed 0 bases from V and 3 bases from J, with 5 bases in between. This CDR3 has 13 amino acids. As DNA, the CDR3 is TGTGCCAGCAGCCAAGAACGGGACTATGGCTACACCTTC. It specifies CASSQERDYGYTF.

The chain employs TRBV7-9 and TRBJ2-2; maybe TRBD1 (6 bases). Per germline, CDR1 SEHNR and CDR2 FQNEAQ (reference sequence). V was clipped by 4 bases and J by 7 bases, with 13 bases between them. This CDR3 region has 14 residues. The chain's CDR3 is CASSSTGGNGELFF. The CDR3 nucleotides are TGTGCCAGCAGCTCGACAGGTGGCAACGGGGAGCTGTTTTTT.

This sequence joins TRBV30 and TRBJ1-4, with D tentatively TRBD1 (5 bases). Germline-derived CDR1 and CDR2 are GTSNPN and SVGIG (reference sequence). The CDR3 is made up of 14 amino acids. V was shortened by 3 bases and J by 0 bases, with 8 bases between the two germline ends. The CDR3, as DNA: TGTGCCTGGAGGGGGGGAGCAACTAATGAAAAACTGTTTTTT. This gives the protein CAWRGGATNEKLFF.

This chain links TRBV10-2 with TRBJ1-5, with TRBD1 matching over 8 bases. The germline V gene encodes CDR1 WSHSY and CDR2 SAAADI. With V trimmed by 3 bases and J by 7 bases, 8 bases remained unmatched. The CDR3 is 15 amino acids. The CDR3 nucleotides read TGCGCCAGCAGTGATTTTGGACAGGGTAAACAGCCCCAGCATTTT. Translation gives CASSDFGQGKQPQHF.

This clone was detected once. The genes are TRBV11-2 and TRBJ2-1; a possible D gene is TRBD1 (5 bases). Trimming removed 3 bases from V and 15 bases from J, with 15 bases in between. Germline-derived CDR1 and CDR2 are SGHAT and FQNNGV. The CDR3 spans 12 residues. The CDR3 DNA reads TGTGCCAGCAGCTTCGAAGGGGCAGTTCCGTTCTTC. This codes for CASSFEGAVPFF.

This clone was seen just once. This chain joins TRBV27 and TRBJ2-3; 9 positions match TRBD1. The V and J ends lost 0 bases and 9 bases, in that order; junction bases with no gene match: 7. The CDR3 length is 15 residues. CDR1 and CDR2 from the germline V gene are MNHEY and SMNVEV (reference sequence). The CDR3 loop is CASSLSPRTGETQYF. The CDR3 nucleotides read TGTGCCAGCAGTTTATCCCCCCGGACAGGGGAGACGCAGTATTTT.

The rearrangement joins TRBV4-2 to TRBJ2-7; 9 bases fit TRBD1. V trimming: 1 base; J trimming: 4 bases; junction bases outside the gene matches: 5. Germline V lookup: CDR1 LGHNA, CDR2 YNFKEQ. The CDR3 is 15 amino acids. CDR3 amino acids: CASSQGGDREYEQYF. The CDR3 DNA follows: TGTGCCAGCAGCCAAGGGGGGGACAGGGAGTACGAGCAGTACTTC.

CDR3 in amino acids: CASSLVFRGAGPETQYF. The CDR3 bases are TGTGCCAGCAGCTTAGTTTTCAGGGGCGCCGGGCCAGAGACCCAGTACTTC. The rearrangement joins TRBV11-3 to TRBJ2-5, with a tentative D call TRBD1 (6 bases). V gave up 1 base and J gave up 4 bases, with 19 bases separating them. The CDR3 extends over 17 amino acids. CDR1 and CDR2 from the germline V gene are SGHNT and YENEEA.

The chain joins TRBV15 to TRBJ2-7, with 8 positions matching TRBD1. CDR1 is LNHNV, CDR2 YYDKDF, per germline (reference sequence). The ends lost 1 base at V and 2 bases at J; junction bases unmatched: 10. This CDR3 contains 17 residues. CDR3 in DNA: TGTGCCACCAGCAGAGGGTCCCACGGGACAGGTACCTACGAGCAGTACTTC. Translating it yields CATSRGSHGTGTYEQYF.

This clone was counted once. The V and J genes are TRBV7-3 and TRBJ2-5, with 9 bases matching TRBD2. V lost 2 bases to trimming and J lost 5 bases; unmatched junction nucleotides: 3. Germline V gives CDR1 SGHTA, CDR2 FQGTGA. The CDR3 sequence is 14 residues long. The CDR3 DNA is TGTGCCAGCAGCTTAGCGGGGGGGCACGAGACCCAGTACTTC. Translated: CASSLAGGHETQYF.

The chain uses TRBV30 and TRBJ1-5; possible D gene TRBD1, 6 bases. The CDR3 has 13 amino acids. The ends were cut back, 0 bases at V and 5 bases at J, with 8 bases in the middle. Germline V gene lookup returns CDR1 GTSNPN and CDR2 SVGIG (reference sequence). CDR3 sequence (DNA): TGTGCCTGGAGTGTAGCAGGGGATCAGCCCCAGCATTTT. It yields the protein CAWSVAGDQPQHF.

This chain uses TRBV10-3 with TRBJ2-3, with TRBD1 identical over 7 bases. This CDR3 spans 16 amino acids. The germline V gene encodes CDR1 ENHRY and CDR2 SYGVKD. With V trimmed by 8 bases and J by 0 bases, 11 bases remained unmatched. The CDR3 is CAIFPTGERSTDTQYF. CDR3 DNA sequence: TGTGCCATCTTCCCCACAGGGGAGAGAAGCACAGATACGCAGTATTTT.

The chain combines TRBV18 with TRBJ2-7; the D gene is possibly TRBD2 (5 bases). Trimming took off 3 bases at V and 6 bases at J, with 12 bases between the two ends. Germline-derived CDR1 and CDR2 are KGHSH and LQKENI. This CDR3 is built from 13 residues. CDR3 DNA: TGTGCCAGCTCACCTATCCCAGGAGGCGAGCAGTACTTC. Its translation is CASSPIPGGEQYF.

Only one count was recorded for this clone. The rearrangement uses TRBV4-1 and TRBJ2-7, with D possibly matching TRBD2 (6 bases). CDR3 length: 14 amino acids. Trimming took 1 base from V and 6 from J, leaving 13 bases between them. The germline gives CDR1 MGHRA, CDR2 YSYEKL. CDR3 sequence: CASSQARLVGEQYF. The CDR3 DNA is TGCGCCAGCAGCCAAGCCAGACTAGTAGGCGAGCAGTACTTC.

The chain carries TRBV28 and TRBJ1-5; 9 nucleotides align to TRBD1. V dropped 5 bases and J dropped 13; count of bases not matched to a gene: 21. Germline lookup yields CDR1 MDHEN and CDR2 SYDVKM. The CDR3 is made up of 17 amino acids. DNA of the CDR3: TGTGCCAGCAGTACAGATTTGGGACAGGGTTACGCTTTCAGTCAGCATTTT. Translation gives CASSTDLGQGYAFSQHF.

V usage is TRBV19 and J usage is TRBJ1-1; D call uncertain. The CDR3 runs 13 residues. CDR1 LNHDA and CDR2 SQIVND come from the germline V gene (reference sequence). The V and J ends lost 3 bases and 4 bases respectively, with 9 bases between them. The CDR3 region has the DNA TGTGCCAGTAGTATCGCACCGGTCACTGAAGCTTTCTTT. Amino acids: CASSIAPVTEAFF.

The genes are TRBV5-1 and TRBJ1-1; no clear D. Trimming cost V 4 bases and J 7 bases, with 20 bases left between them. Germline loops: CDR1 SGHRS, CDR2 YFSETQ. The CDR3 loop spans 15 amino acids. The CDR3 DNA follows: TGCGCCAGCAGCGCTGATACAGTTTCCCCAGGTGAAGCTTTCTTT. Translated: CASSADTVSPGEAFF.

The genes are TRBV7-7 and TRBJ2-5; D is unresolved. Germline loops: CDR1 SSHAT, CDR2 FNYEAQ (reference sequence). The CDR3 contains 13 residues. Trimming cost V 1 base and J 9 bases, with 12 bases left between them. The CDR3 coding sequence is TGTGCCAGCAGCTTAGACAGCCTTCAGGCCCAGTACTTC. Amino acid sequence: CASSLDSLQAQYF.

This chain links TRBV19 with TRBJ2-7; 10 bases match TRBD1. Unmatched junction bases numbered 10, after V lost 6 bases and J lost 5 bases. Germline lookup yields CDR1 LNHDA and CDR2 SQIVND (reference sequence). The CDR3 contains 15 residues. Written as DNA, the CDR3 is TGTGCCAGTAGAGACGGGACAGGGGCCGACGACGAGCAGTACTTC. Amino acid sequence: CASRDGTGADDEQYF.